The 5 T cell receptor beta chains presented below share a single source sample, sequenced in a study of response to subunit inactivated influenza vaccine. TCRdb reprocessed the RT-PCR reads with MiXCR, giving one entry per CDR3 protein. The sample lists 550,000 to 800,000 distinct CDR3 sequences; 14% were seen once. This specimen consisted of PBMCs from blood, obtained around two weeks before vaccination. The source is a man aged 45-65 years who received an inactivated influenza vaccine.

CDR3 in amino acids: CSAPEGGDGEQFF. The CDR3 bases are TGCAGTGCCCCGGAAGGCGGGGATGGTGAGCAGTTCTTC. This chain joins TRBV20-1 and TRBJ2-1; perhaps TRBD2 as D (6 bases). Germline V gives CDR1 DFQATT, CDR2 SNEGSKA (reference sequence). The V gene lost 6 bases and the J gene lost 9 bases, with 18 bases spanning the gap. The CDR3 contains 13 residues.

This clonotype came up many times. The chain links TRBV4-2 to TRBJ2-7; 9 positions match TRBD1. Looked up from germline, CDR1 is LGHNA and CDR2 is YNFKEQ. This CDR3 region has 15 residues. V lost 1 base, J lost 3 bases, and 4 bases stayed unmatched. The CDR3 sequence: CASSQGRQGDYEQYF. DNA for the CDR3: TGTGCCAGCAGCCAAGGAAGACAGGGGGACTACGAGCAGTACTTC.

The V gene is TRBV12-3 or TRBV12-4, the J gene TRBJ2-7; 7 bases agree with TRBD1. The CDR3 has 15 residues. The trim removed 4 bases at V and 5 bases at J, leaving 11 bases unmatched. This CDR3 is CASSSRQGFGHEQYF. CDR3 bases: TGTGCCAGCAGTTCGCGACAGGGATTCGGTCACGAGCAGTACTTC.

There are a few counts of this clonotype. The genes are TRBV14 and TRBJ2-1, with TRBD2 matching 8 bases. The V and J ends lost 4 bases and 5 bases, in that order; junction bases with no gene match: 13. The CDR3 runs 17 residues. Per germline, CDR1 SGHDN and CDR2 FVKESK. The CDR3 is CASSPIKVGLGDNEQFF. Written as DNA, the CDR3 is TGTGCCAGCAGCCCAATTAAAGTGGGACTAGGGGACAATGAGCAGTTCTTC.

There are a few counts of this clonotype. This sequence joins TRBV7-3 and TRBJ2-6; no clear D gene. The CDR3 is made up of 17 amino acids. Looked up from germline, CDR1 is SGHTA and CDR2 is FQGTGA. V shed 5 bases and J shed 0 bases, with 14 bases lying between them. The CDR3 bases are TGTGCCAGCAGCCCAATGGGTCAGAACTCTGGGGCCAACGTCCTGACTTTC. Protein: CASSPMGQNSGANVLTF.